This TCR beta chain was documented in a study of blood T cell repertoires in COVID-19. Study-level information: Spain, Italy and the United States supplied samples that represented acute and convalescent COVID-19. PBMCs, B-cell-depleted T cells, or T cells were the source of the cDNA or gDNA that made up the material.

Trimming left V 4 bases short and J 1 base short, with 14 bases between. This CDR3 region has 16 residues. CDR1 is SGHDT, CDR2 YYEEEE, per germline. In the original analysis: Estimation of nucleated cell counts relied on the amplification of reference gene primers. Libraries were prepared by immunoSEQ multiplex PCR; TCRdb keeps only in-frame clonotypes and omits some of them. V and J calls and clone size are as listed in that table; D and trimming were resolved from the DNA. This table has over 85,000 clones, around 87% appearing once. This clone came up a few times. The rearrangement links TRBV5-6 to TRBJ2-2; D possibly corresponds to TRBD1 (6 bases). Input material: peripheral blood. This receptor was taken from a human donor with acute or convalescent COVID-19. The donor label of this sample is uncertain. The CDR3 bases are TGTGCCAGCAGCCCAAGGGCACAGGGGAACACCGGGGAGCTGTTTTTT. Protein: CASSPRAQGNTGELFF.